This TCR beta chain originates from a study of human T cells and chemical hapten exposure (dated by TCRdb to the early 2020s). Describing the broader study: Libraries were pooled for sequencing, and variation in per-sample TCR yields was attributed mainly to small differences in library volumes within the pool. The study tracked peripheral blood TCR repertoire changes in vivo during primary and secondary sensitization to the hapten diphenylcyclopropenone (DPC) in alopecia patients. For every blood RNA sample, sequencing covered both the TCR alpha and TCR beta chains. Overall results and qualifications from the work: DPC sensitization did not change how many TCRs were above 1 in 1000 frequency, and no evidence was found of alterations in global repertoire structure. After repeated subsampling, the strength of the expansion versus patch-test correlation and the threshold at which it became significant changed.

This clonotype was picked up a small number of times. Its binding antigen is unknown. The record has no base qualities; no much larger clone is one base away. Total RNA was extracted from unfractionated whole blood that had been collected in Tempus Blood RNA tubes. About five healthy volunteers were used as TCR sequencing controls and were bled at day 0, 2 weeks and 6 weeks. Sequences DFQATT (CDR1) and SNEGSKA (CDR2) are obtained from the germline V gene (reference sequence). V drops 3 bases and J drops 0 bases, leaving 11 bases in between. The CDR3, from cysteine to phenylalanine, totals 14 residues. Only CDR3 DNA remains: 42 bases, in frame from the first base. The method was 5' RACE. The instrument given in TCRdb is Illumina MiSeq. Library preparation attached unique molecular identifiers to individual cDNA molecules for quantitative, reproducible TCR counting. Per the authors' processing: A median of about 87,000 TCRs per sample was observed, with a range of about 23,224 to 690,600. V, J and CDR3 annotation of the TCR reads was performed with the Decombinator software suite. To make PS versus PT1 abundance plots, every sample was subsampled to the same number of TCRs (28,000). TCRs were defined as expanded if absent before sensitization and observed at least eight times at the 2-week time point. In TCRdb, the public reads were trimmed at Q25 with fastp and aligned with MiXCR, with productive beta chains retained. Each CDR3 protein gets just one entry, which takes the most common genes and DNA from the rows behind it. The V and J calls and clone size are TCRdb's, not the authors'. The sample table lists around 100,000 distinct CDR3 sequences, more than 15% of them with a count of one. The top ten constitute roughly 2.8% of the sample.

The source of this sequence is a human donor in good health. The chain is encoded by TRBV20-1 joined to TRBJ1-2, with no confidently assigned D gene. Here the CDR3 is given as CSASQSRPNYGYTF. The nucleotides are TGCAGTGCTAGCCAGTCTAGACCTAACTATGGCTACACCTTC.